This TCR beta chain is drawn from a study of blood T cells in healthy people across ages. The CDR3 covers 15 residues. The ends were cut back, 7 bases at V and 2 bases at J, with 17 bases in the middle. This clonotype was counted only a few times. Primers used in a second PCR of roughly 6 to 11 cycles were a sample-barcoded 5' primer and a J-beta primer mix. TCRdb ran MiXCR on the 5' RACE reads and lists one entry per CDR3 protein. The table lists around 1.1 million distinct CDR3 sequences, roughly two fifths of them singletons. Russia was home to the donors, healthy Caucasian individuals aged 6 to 90.

The source of this sequence is a man aged 18 to 29 in good health. Sample: blood. This chain connects TRBV12-3 or TRBV12-4 to TRBJ1-2; TRBD1 is a possible D gene (6 bases). This chain's CDR3 is CASTPGASLNYGYTF. The CDR3 coding sequence is TGTGCCAGCACCCCAGGGGCCAGTTTGAACTATGGCTACACCTTC.